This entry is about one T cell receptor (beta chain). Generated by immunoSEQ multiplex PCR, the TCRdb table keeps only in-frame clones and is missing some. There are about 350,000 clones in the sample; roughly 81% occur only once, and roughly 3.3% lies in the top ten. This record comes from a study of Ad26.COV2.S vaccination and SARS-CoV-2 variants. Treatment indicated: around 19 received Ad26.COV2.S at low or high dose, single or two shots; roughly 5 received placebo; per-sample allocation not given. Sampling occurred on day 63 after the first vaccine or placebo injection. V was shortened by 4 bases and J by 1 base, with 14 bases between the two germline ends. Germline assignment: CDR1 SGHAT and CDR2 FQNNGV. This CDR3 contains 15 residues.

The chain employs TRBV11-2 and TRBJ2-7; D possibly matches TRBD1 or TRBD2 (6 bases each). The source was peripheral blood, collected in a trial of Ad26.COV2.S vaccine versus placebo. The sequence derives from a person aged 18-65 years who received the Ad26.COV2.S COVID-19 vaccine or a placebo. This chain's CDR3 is CASSWGDTRSYEQYF. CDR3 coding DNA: TGTGCCAGCAGCTGGGGGGACACTCGTTCCTACGAGCAGTACTTC.